This T cell receptor beta chain was sequenced for a study of blood T cell repertoires in COVID-19. Only in-frame clones appear in the TCRdb table, and some are missing; sequencing was by immunoSEQ multiplex PCR. The repertoire holds tens of thousands of clones, with 70% to 85% as singletons. Material for sequencing was peripheral blood. This receptor was identified in a woman aged 70 to 79 with acute or convalescent COVID-19.

For the CDR3, the DNA is TGTGCCGCGTCTTTCGACACCTCTGGAAACACCATATATTTT. This translates into CAASFDTSGNTIYF. J is TRBJ1-3 and V is TRBV19; D uncertain. V was clipped by 11 bases and J by 0 bases, with 14 bases between them. The CDR3 sequence is 14 residues long. From germline, CDR1 is LNHDA and CDR2 SQIVND (reference sequence).